The clone carrying this T cell receptor beta chain was seen just once. Its target is unknown. The data were taken from a study of T cell responses to AZD1222 COVID-19 vaccine. Here immunoSEQ multiplex PCR was the method, and the copy in TCRdb shows in-frame clones only, minus some. Of around 100,000 clones detected, roughly 88% appear once; the ten largest clones hold more than 4.5%. Study outcomes and limitations: The study found Spike-specific TCR breadth and depth rose after two AZD1222 doses.

The origin of this receptor is an adult in good health. The sample here was peripheral blood, taken on day 0 of AZD1222 vaccination.

CDR3 protein: CAWSVRKDSSGSPLHF. CDR3 coding DNA: TGTGCCTGGAGTGTACGGAAGGACTCAAGTGGGTCACCCCTCCACTTT. This chain uses TRBV30 with TRBJ1-6; no definite D call. The CDR3 consists of 16 residues. V lost 0 bases, J lost 10 bases, and 19 bases lay in between. Per the germline V gene, CDR1 is GTSNPN and CDR2 is SVGIG (reference sequence).